What follows are 4 T cell receptor beta chains derived from one specimen sequenced in a study of PD-1 blockade in classical Hodgkin lymphoma. Repertoires were generated with immunoSEQ multiplex PCR, while TCRdb's copy carries only in-frame clones and drops some. Here the sample spans about 90,000 clones, less than 95% being singletons. Time point meaning: cycle 4 day 1 (C4D1), after 6 weeks of nivolumab. Each patient's relapse followed autologous stem cell transplantation, and brentuximab vedotin exposure varied. This material consisted of peripheral blood mononuclear cells (PBMCs), taken before the fourth cycle of nivolumab. These receptors were obtained from a human donor with classical Hodgkin lymphoma.

The chain recombines TRBV6-5 with TRBJ2-1; 11 positions agree with TRBD2. V lost 3 bases and J lost 9; bases outside the gene matches: 4. The CDR3 length is 14 residues. Germline lookup yields CDR1 MNHEY and CDR2 SVGAGI. The CDR3 loop reads CASSYSGGAVEQFF. The CDR3 DNA reads as TGTGCCAGCAGTTATAGCGGGGGGGCTGTTGAGCAGTTCTTC.

There are a few counts of this clone. This rearrangement joins TRBV19 to TRBJ1-3, with unresolved D. The ends were cut back, 4 bases at V and 2 bases at J, with 0 bases in the middle. Germline V CDR1 and CDR2: LNHDA, SQIVND (reference sequence). This CDR3 spans 11 amino acids. Here the CDR3 reads CASSTGNTIYF. Written as DNA, the CDR3 is TGTGCCAGTAGTACTGGAAACACCATATATTTT.

This chain joins TRBV7-8 and TRBJ2-3; D is possibly TRBD2 (5 bases). The ends were cut back, 5 bases at V and 2 bases at J, with 17 bases in the middle. This CDR3 region has 16 residues. The germline V gene encodes CDR1 SGHVS and CDR2 FQNEAQ. The DNA for the CDR3 is TGTGCCAGCAGCCCCGTGACCGGAGGAAACACAGATACGCAGTATTTT. Translated, it gives CASSPVTGGNTDTQYF. Using reference TRBV7-8 and TRBJ2-3 for the parts outside the CDR3, the full variable domain is GAGVSQSPRYKVAKRGQDVALRCDPISGHVSLFWYQQALGQGPEFLTYFQNEAQLDKSGLPSDRFFAERPEGSVSTLKIQRTQQEDSAVYLCASSPVTGGNTDTQYFGPGTRLTVL.

A note on this clone: Mismatch with germline at one junction end may stem from a read error. The chain joins TRBV7-6 to TRBJ2-5, with D possibly being TRBD2 (5 bases). The CDR3 has 16 amino acids. CDR1 is SGHVS, CDR2 FNYEAQ, per germline. CDR3 sequence reads: CASSLASTATLETQYF. CDR3 DNA sequence: TGTGCCAGCAGCCTAGCTAGCACCGCCACACTAGAGACCCAGTACTTC.